This is a list of T cell receptor beta chains from one sample in a study of T cells in Graves' hyperthyroidism and ophthalmopathy. TCRdb passed the multiplex PCR reads through MiXCR, listing each CDR3 protein once. The table lists about 350,000 distinct CDR3 sequences, roughly an eighth of them singletons. Sequencing was carried out using blood. The origin of the receptors is a woman between 35 and 50 years old with Graves' ophthalmopathy. CDR3s include the opening cysteine and the closing phenylalanine or tryptophan. The D gene is left open where the match is weak. Clone size appears in some rows only: once, few, many, or a class for an expanded clone.

clone_size: NA; d_call: NA; j_call: TRBJ1-2; v_call: TRBV29-1; cdr3_aa: CGVEEWAGRINYGYTF; cdr3_nt: TGCGGCGTTGAAGAGTGGGCAGGGCGAATTAACTATGGCTACACCTTC
clone_size: many; d_call: TRBD1; j_call: TRBJ2-7; v_call: TRBV20-1; cdr3_aa: CSARDWTGRTHEQYF; cdr3_nt: TGCAGTGCTAGAGATTGGACAGGGCGTACCCACGAGCAGTACTTC
clone_size: many; d_call: NA; j_call: TRBJ1-5; v_call: TRBV11-2; cdr3_aa: CASSLDRNQPQHF; cdr3_nt: TGTGCCAGCAGCTTAGACAGGAATCAGCCCCAGCATTTT
clone_size: NA; d_call: NA; j_call: TRBJ2-5; v_call: TRBV7-9; cdr3_aa: CASGKRQETQYF; cdr3_nt: TGTGCCAGCGGAAAGCGGCAGGAGACCCAGTACTTC
clone_size: NA; d_call: TRBD1; j_call: TRBJ2-7; v_call: TRBV20-1; cdr3_aa: CSAPRDRVRSEQYF; cdr3_nt: TGCAGTGCTCCCCGGGACAGGGTACGCTCCGAGCAGTACTTC
clone_size: many; d_call: TRBD1; j_call: TRBJ1-5; v_call: TRBV2; cdr3_aa: CASKRDRGYQPQHF; cdr3_nt: TGTGCCAGCAAAAGGGACAGGGGATATCAGCCCCAGCATTTT
clone_size: many; d_call: NA; j_call: TRBJ1-1; v_call: TRBV5-1; cdr3_aa: CASSLGGAMNTEAFF; cdr3_nt: TGCGCCAGCAGCTTGGGGGGGGCCATGAACACTGAAGCTTTCTTT
clone_size: few; d_call: NA; j_call: TRBJ2-5; v_call: TRBV20-1; cdr3_aa: CSARMGGWEETQYF; cdr3_nt: TGCAGTGCTAGGATGGGGGGCTGGGAAGAGACCCAGTACTTC
clone_size: NA; d_call: NA; j_call: TRBJ2-3; v_call: TRBV7-9; cdr3_aa: CASSSRGDGTDTQYF; cdr3_nt: TGTGCCAGCAGCTCCAGGGGTGATGGCACAGATACGCAGTATTTT
clone_size: many; d_call: NA; j_call: TRBJ2-3; v_call: TRBV13; cdr3_aa: CASSEDNADTQYF; cdr3_nt: TGTGCCAGCAGCGAAGACAATGCAGATACGCAGTATTTT
clone_size: NA; d_call: NA; j_call: TRBJ1-3; v_call: TRBV7-6; cdr3_aa: CASSPRKGPSSGNTIYF; cdr3_nt: TGTGCCAGCAGCCCACGCAAGGGGCCGTCCTCTGGAAACACCATATATTTT
clone_size: few; d_call: TRBD1; j_call: TRBJ1-4; v_call: TRBV18; cdr3_aa: CASSLAIEGAPTTEDEKLFF; cdr3_nt: TGTGCCAGCTCACTAGCAATAGAGGGGGCCCCGACAACAGAGGATGAAAAACTGTTTTTT
clone_size: many; d_call: NA; j_call: TRBJ2-1; v_call: TRBV27; cdr3_aa: CASSFEGSSSYNEQFF; cdr3_nt: TGTGCCAGCAGTTTTGAAGGGTCCAGCTCCTACAATGAGCAGTTCTTC
clone_size: many; d_call: NA; j_call: TRBJ2-7; v_call: TRBV27; cdr3_aa: CASSPGVATSSYEQYF; cdr3_nt: TGTGCCAGCAGTCCAGGAGTAGCCACAAGCTCCTACGAGCAGTACTTC
clone_size: few; d_call: NA; j_call: TRBJ2-7; v_call: TRBV5-1; cdr3_aa: CASSLAVHHEQYF; cdr3_nt: TGCGCCAGCAGCTTGGCAGTACATCACGAGCAGTACTTC
clone_size: NA; d_call: NA; j_call: TRBJ2-1; v_call: TRBV10-3; cdr3_aa: CAISESLNEQLF; cdr3_nt: TGTGCCATCAGTGAGTCGTTGAATGAGCAGCTCTTC
clone_size: many; d_call: TRBD1; j_call: TRBJ1-6; v_call: TRBV20-1; cdr3_aa: CSAQGQGNSPLHF; cdr3_nt: TGCAGTGCCCAGGGACAGGGTAATTCACCCCTCCACTTT
clone_size: many; d_call: NA; j_call: TRBJ2-7; v_call: TRBV7-6; cdr3_aa: CASSPNAAGTYEQYF; cdr3_nt: TGTGCCAGCAGCCCCAATGCGGCGGGTACCTACGAGCAGTACTTC
clone_size: few; d_call: NA; j_call: TRBJ2-2; v_call: TRBV11-3; cdr3_aa: CASSLEFSGELFF; cdr3_nt: TGTGCCAGCAGCTTAGAATTTTCGGGGGAGCTGTTTTTT
clone_size: many; d_call: NA; j_call: TRBJ2-2; v_call: TRBV28; cdr3_aa: CASSQFAGELFF; cdr3_nt: TGTGCCAGCTCGCAATTTGCCGGGGAGCTGTTTTTT
clone_size: many; d_call: TRBD1; j_call: TRBJ1-2; v_call: TRBV2; cdr3_aa: CATNAGRGLGYTF; cdr3_nt: TGTGCCACCAATGCGGGCAGGGGGCTTGGCTACACCTTC
clone_size: few; d_call: NA; j_call: TRBJ2-2; v_call: TRBV5-4; cdr3_aa: CASSPDRPGGRELFF; cdr3_nt: TGTGCCAGCAGCCCCGATAGGCCTGGCGGGCGGGAGCTGTTTTTT
clone_size: NA; d_call: NA; j_call: TRBJ2-4; v_call: TRBV25-1; cdr3_aa: CASSERRAQFVQNF; cdr3_nt: TGTGCCAGCAGTGAACGCAGGGCCCAGTTTGTTCAGAACTTC
clone_size: NA; d_call: NA; j_call: TRBJ1-5; v_call: TRBV5-1; cdr3_aa: CASSMGLRESNQPQHF; cdr3_nt: TGCGCCAGCTCTATGGGACTCCGAGAAAGCAATCAGCCCCAGCATTTT
clone_size: few; d_call: NA; j_call: TRBJ2-2; v_call: TRBV28; cdr3_aa: CASSPPVAGELFF; cdr3_nt: TGTGCCAGCAGTCCACCAGTTGCCGGGGAGCTGTTTTTT
clone_size: many; d_call: NA; j_call: TRBJ1-1; v_call: TRBV3-1; cdr3_aa: CASTQSRGMAEAFF; cdr3_nt: TGTGCCAGCACCCAATCAAGGGGGATGGCTGAAGCTTTCTTT
clone_size: many; d_call: TRBD2; j_call: TRBJ2-1; v_call: TRBV29-1; cdr3_aa: CSVRGGIGPGVSYNEQFF; cdr3_nt: TGCAGCGTTCGGGGGGGGATCGGGCCAGGGGTCTCCTACAATGAGCAGTTCTTC
clone_size: once; d_call: TRBD1; j_call: TRBJ1-2; v_call: TRBV7-2; cdr3_aa: CASTSQNVQGGGYTF; cdr3_nt: TGTGCCAGCACCTCACAAAACGTCCAGGGGGGAGGCTACACCTTC
clone_size: few; d_call: NA; j_call: TRBJ1-3; v_call: TRBV10-1; cdr3_aa: CASRADSSGNTIYF; cdr3_nt: TGCGCCAGCAGGGCCGACAGCTCTGGAAACACCATATATTTT
clone_size: NA; d_call: NA; j_call: TRBJ1-1; v_call: TRBV18; cdr3_aa: CAGSRSEGRGTEAFF; cdr3_nt: TGTGCCGGCTCACGGTCAGAGGGTAGGGGCACTGAAGCTTTCTTT
clone_size: few; d_call: NA; j_call: TRBJ2-6; v_call: TRBV19; cdr3_aa: CASMARGPSGANVLTF; cdr3_nt: TGTGCCAGTATGGCCAGGGGTCCCTCTGGGGCCAACGTCCTGACTTTC
clone_size: many; d_call: NA; j_call: TRBJ1-6; v_call: TRBV27; cdr3_aa: CASSSTGYNSPLHF; cdr3_nt: TGTGCCAGCAGTTCCACAGGGTATAATTCACCCCTCCACTTT
clone_size: many; d_call: TRBD1; j_call: TRBJ2-7; v_call: TRBV12-3/TRBV12-4; cdr3_aa: CASSLAPPGQGYEQYF; cdr3_nt: TGTGCCAGCAGTTTAGCGCCCCCGGGACAGGGCTACGAGCAGTACTTC
clone_size: few; d_call: TRBD2; j_call: TRBJ2-1; v_call: TRBV10-3; cdr3_aa: CAISDSRLAVYNEQFF; cdr3_nt: TGTGCCATCAGTGACTCGAGACTAGCGGTTTACAATGAGCAGTTCTTC
clone_size: NA; d_call: TRBD1; j_call: TRBJ1-2; v_call: TRBV9; cdr3_aa: CASSEGQASHYGYTF; cdr3_nt: TGTGCCAGCAGCGAGGGACAGGCCAGCCACTATGGCTACACCTTC
clone_size: many; d_call: NA; j_call: TRBJ1-1; v_call: TRBV20-1; cdr3_aa: CSARVRNTEAFF; cdr3_nt: TGCAGTGCTAGAGTCAGGAACACTGAAGCTTTCTTT
clone_size: few; d_call: NA; j_call: TRBJ2-2; v_call: TRBV12-3/TRBV12-4; cdr3_aa: CASSFSASNTGELFF; cdr3_nt: TGTGCCAGCAGTTTTAGCGCCTCGAACACCGGGGAGCTGTTTTTT
clone_size: NA; d_call: NA; j_call: TRBJ1-2; v_call: TRBV20-1; cdr3_aa: CSSFSGIYGYTF; cdr3_nt: TGCAGCTCTTTCTCGGGCATTTATGGCTACACCTTC
clone_size: many; d_call: TRBD1; j_call: TRBJ2-5; v_call: TRBV29-1; cdr3_aa: CSVLTGGGETQYF; cdr3_nt: TGCAGCGTTCTGACAGGGGGAGGGGAGACCCAGTACTTC
clone_size: many; d_call: TRBD1; j_call: TRBJ2-7; v_call: TRBV20-1; cdr3_aa: CSARQGAAYEQYF; cdr3_nt: TGCAGTGCTCGACAGGGGGCGGCCTACGAGCAGTACTTC